Below are 28 T cell receptor beta chains sequenced from a single sample in a study of T-cell memory formation after mild COVID-19. One entry per CDR3 protein results from TCRdb running MiXCR on the 5' RACE reads. Here the sample spans around 250,000 distinct CDR3 sequences, around 15% being singletons. The sequenced sample consisted of PBMCs or a T cell subset sorted from them (not recorded which). The receptors stem from a man younger than 35 who had mild COVID-19 (a few samples of this study predate the infection). Cell type and time point are not known.

The chain links TRBV7-2 to TRBJ1-1, with D hard to call. Trimming took off 1 base at V and 6 bases at J, with 9 bases between the two ends. CDR3 length equals 13 residues. Germline V lookup: CDR1 SGHTA, CDR2 FQGNSA. CDR3 amino acids: CASSLVRRAEAFF. DNA of the CDR3: TGTGCCAGCAGCTTAGTTCGTAGGGCTGAAGCTTTCTTT.

The table lists this clonotype with a few counts. V gene TRBV12-3 or TRBV12-4 combines with J gene TRBJ1-5; TRBD1 aligns across 9 bases. There are 17 residues in the CDR3. Losses at the gene ends were 4 bases for V and 3 bases for J; bases not matched to a gene: 10. This chain's CDR3 is CASSSHRDRASNQPQHF. DNA of the CDR3: TGTGCCAGCAGTTCTCACCGGGACAGGGCCTCCAATCAGCCCCAGCATTTT.

V and J are TRBV25-1 and TRBJ2-3; 11 bases line up with TRBD2. The germline gives CDR1 MGHDK, CDR2 SYGVNS. Losses at the gene ends were 4 bases for V and 0 bases for J; bases not matched to a gene: 3. The CDR3 has 16 residues. In DNA, the CDR3 is TGTGCCAGCAGTGGACTAGCGGGGTTTAGCACAGATACGCAGTATTTT. The encoded protein is CASSGLAGFSTDTQYF.

In its sample, this clonotype was seen a few times. This chain connects TRBV29-1 to TRBJ1-2, with D perhaps matching TRBD1 (5 bases). CDR1 is SQVTM, CDR2 ANQGSEA, per germline. V lost 4 bases and J lost 6, with 15 bases in between. The CDR3 contains 13 residues. CDR3 nucleotide sequence: TGCAGCGTTGGAATAGGGGAGGGTGATGGCTACACCTTC. Translated, it gives CSVGIGEGDGYTF. The full variable domain, with the rest looked up from reference TRBV29-1 and TRBJ1-2, is SAVISQKPSRDICQRGTSLTIQCQVDSQVTMMFWYRQQPGQSLTLIATANQGSEATYESGFVIDKFPISRPNLTFSTLTVSNMSPEDSSIYLCSVGIGEGDGYTFGSGTRLTVV.

This clonotype was picked up a small number of times. This chain uses TRBV6-2 or TRBV6-3 with TRBJ2-2; TRBD1 matches at 9 bases. The CDR3 totals 16 residues. Trimming took 4 bases from V and 6 from J; bases not matched to a gene: 9. CDR1 MNHEY and CDR2 SVGEGT come from the germline V gene. The CDR3 bases are TGTGCCAGCAGTTCCCCCGGGACAGGGAAGGCCGGGGAGCTGTTTTTT. Translating gives CASSSPGTGKAGELFF.

V usage is TRBV27 and J usage is TRBJ2-7; D remains unclear. Trimming stripped 6 bases from V and 0 bases from J, with 9 bases between. Germline V lookup: CDR1 MNHEY, CDR2 SMNVEV (reference sequence). The CDR3 totals 13 residues. CDR3 DNA sequence: TGTGCCAGCAGAATGTTGAACTCCTACGAGCAGTACTTC. Translated, it gives CASRMLNSYEQYF.

This clonotype has ten or more counts. This chain links TRBV7-3 with TRBJ2-2, with D perhaps TRBD1 (5 bases). Trimming left V 3 bases short and J 1 base short, with 9 bases between. In germline, CDR1 is SGHTA, CDR2 FQGTGA. CDR3 length: 15 residues. The CDR3 nucleotides are TGTGCCAGCAGCTTTCACGGACAGAACACCGGGGAGCTGTTTTTT. Residues: CASSFHGQNTGELFF.

V gene TRBV2 combines with J gene TRBJ2-2; D is possibly TRBD2 (6 bases). CDR1 is SNHLY and CDR2 is FYNNEI in the germline V gene. The CDR3 contains 16 residues. Deletions cut 3 bases from V and 3 bases from J, with 14 bases between. CDR3 amino acids: CASSESREEDTGELFF. CDR3 DNA sequence: TGTGCCAGCAGTGAGTCCAGGGAGGAAGACACCGGGGAGCTGTTTTTT.

This chain uses TRBV6-5 with TRBJ2-7; D tentatively fits TRBD1 or TRBD2 (5 bases each). Germline loops: CDR1 MNHEY, CDR2 SVGAGI. This CDR3 contains 12 residues. The V end was cut by 8 bases, the J end by 2 bases, with 10 bases between. The CDR3 sequence is CASYGGAYEQYF. CDR3 bases: TGTGCCAGCTATGGGGGTGCCTACGAGCAGTACTTC.

The chain uses TRBV10-3 and TRBJ1-1; 10 bases are shared with TRBD1. The length of the CDR3 is 16 residues. Germline assignment: CDR1 ENHRY and CDR2 SYGVKD. Trimming cost V 10 bases and J 4 bases; bases outside gene matches: 15. Written as DNA, the CDR3 is TGTGCCACCGACCCAAGACAGGGGGCGCCGGGCACTGAAGCTTTCTTT. This codes for CATDPRQGAPGTEAFF.

In this sample, this clonotype turned up a few times. CDR3 in amino acids: CASSLVRSDLYGYTF. The DNA of the CDR3 is TGTGCCAGCAGCTTAGTCCGGTCGGATCTCTATGGCTACACCTTC. The chain has TRBV7-2 and TRBJ1-2; D is unresolved. V shed 1 base and J shed 4 bases, with 13 bases lying between them. The germline CDR1 and CDR2 sequences are SGHTA and FQGNSA. This CDR3 spans 15 amino acids.

This clonotype appeared once. The chain employs TRBV4-1 and TRBJ2-7, with 9 bases lining up with TRBD2. The trim removed 4 bases at V and 0 bases at J, leaving 4 bases unmatched. This CDR3 is 15 amino acids long. Germline-derived CDR1 and CDR2 are MGHRA and YSYEKL. DNA for the CDR3: TGCGCCAGCAGCCTAACGACTAGCGGCTCCTACGAGCAGTACTTC. Amino acids: CASSLTTSGSYEQYF.

The chain has TRBV7-8 and TRBJ1-5; D is unclear. CDR1 SGHVS and CDR2 FQNEAQ come from the germline V gene. CDR3 length equals 16 residues. The V and J ends lost 5 bases and 11 bases respectively, with 25 bases between them. The CDR3, as DNA: TGTGCCAGCAGCCTTAGGGCGGTGGGCAACCCTGGGGCCCAGCATTTT. Residues: CASSLRAVGNPGAQHF.

This clonotype was seen many times. The V and J genes are TRBV6-5 and TRBJ2-7, with TRBD1 matching over 7 bases. Per the germline V gene, CDR1 is MNHEY and CDR2 is SVGAGI. This CDR3 contains 16 residues. The ends lost 6 bases at V and 0 bases at J; junction bases unmatched: 11. CDR3 nucleotides: TGTGCCAGCAGCCCTAGACAGGGAGTAAGCTCCTACGAGCAGTACTTC. Protein: CASSPRQGVSSYEQYF.

This chain links TRBV6-5 with TRBJ1-4; D gene ambiguous. Trimming left V 7 bases short and J 4 bases short, with 13 bases between. CDR3 size: 14 residues. Germline V CDR1 and CDR2: MNHEY, SVGAGI. CDR3 loop: CASITVLVNEKLFF. CDR3 DNA: TGTGCCAGCATAACTGTGCTTGTTAATGAAAAACTGTTTTTT.

This clonotype was observed a handful of times. The V and J genes are TRBV2 and TRBJ1-5; D call uncertain. The CDR3 spans 13 residues. Germline CDR1 is SNHLY and CDR2 is FYNNEI. V lost 7 bases and J 4 bases, leaving 11 bases between the germline ends. CDR3 in DNA: TGTGCCAGCACGGGGAGTCCAAATCAGCCCCAGCATTTT. Translation gives CASTGSPNQPQHF. Full variable domain (missing parts from reference TRBV2 and TRBJ1-5): EPEVTQTPSHQVTQMGQEVILRCVPISNHLYFYWYRQILGQKVEFLVSFYNNEISEKSEIFDDQFSVERPDGSNFTLKIRSTKLEDSAMYFCASTGSPNQPQHFGDGTRLSIL.

This rearrangement joins TRBV12-3 or TRBV12-4 to TRBJ2-2; TRBD2 aligns across 7 bases. This CDR3 comprises 15 residues. V was pared by 6 bases and J by 3 bases, with 7 bases of the junction left unmatched. The CDR3 DNA reads TGTGCCAGCAGGACACTAGCGCCGGACACCGGGGAGCTGTTTTTT. Amino acid sequence: CASRTLAPDTGELFF.

This clonotype was seen repeatedly, ten times or more. This chain connects TRBV5-1 to TRBJ2-5; TRBD2 agrees at 10 bases. The trim removed 2 bases at V and 3 bases at J, leaving 7 bases unmatched. Germline V lookup: CDR1 SGHRS, CDR2 YFSETQ. This CDR3 is built from 16 residues. The CDR3 sequence is CASSLVAGGREETQYF. The DNA for the CDR3 is TGCGCCAGCAGCTTAGTAGCGGGGGGTCGGGAAGAGACCCAGTACTTC.

This clonotype was seen ten or more times. The chain recombines TRBV7-9 with TRBJ2-1; tentative D call: TRBD2 (6 bases). The CDR3 extends over 13 amino acids. V lost 7 bases to trimming and J lost 6 bases, with 13 bases between them. Germline-derived CDR1 and CDR2 are SEHNR and FQNEAQ (reference sequence). CDR3 nucleotide sequence: TGTGCCAGCATGGAGGGTGGGTTCAATGAGCAGTTCTTC. It yields the protein CASMEGGFNEQFF.

This clonotype was seen at least ten times. The rearrangement uses TRBV4-1 and TRBJ2-6, with D possibly matching TRBD2 (5 bases). The CDR3 sequence is 15 residues long. With 1 base removed from V and 2 bases from J, the gap between germline ends came to 6 bases. Germline V lookup: CDR1 MGHRA, CDR2 YSYEKL. This CDR3 is CASSQAGAGANVLTF. Written as DNA, the CDR3 is TGCGCCAGCAGCCAAGCCGGGGCTGGGGCCAACGTCCTGACTTTC.

This clonotype was picked up a small number of times. The rearrangement joins TRBV15 to TRBJ2-7; TRBD2 matches 7 bases. This CDR3 comprises 17 residues. The germline V gene has CDR1 LNHNV and CDR2 YYDKDF (reference sequence). V shed 0 bases, J shed 2 bases, and the junction held 10 bases outside the gene matches. CDR3 bases: TGTGCCACCAGCAGAGAACGGAGTGGCGGGGGAACCTACGAGCAGTACTTC. The encoded protein is CATSRERSGGGTYEQYF.

This clonotype was seen only a few times. The V call is TRBV4-3, the J call TRBJ1-5; D is uncertain. The CDR3 loop spans 15 amino acids. The ends were cut back, 1 base at V and 0 bases at J, with 7 bases in the middle. Germline assignment: CDR1 LGHNA and CDR2 YSLEER. DNA for the CDR3: TGCGCCAGCAGCCAAGCCAGGTATAGCAATCAGCCCCAGCATTTT. It translates to CASSQARYSNQPQHF.

Turning to this clonotype: A read error may produce the germline difference seen at one junction end. V gene TRBV7-7 combines with J gene TRBJ2-5; 9 positions match TRBD1. Per germline, CDR1 SSHAT and CDR2 FNYEAQ (reference sequence). This CDR3 has 15 residues. This CDR3 is CASSRGQGQAETQYF. The CDR3 region has the DNA TGTGCTAGCAGCCGGGGACAGGGCCAGGCGGAGACCCAGTACTTC.

V is TRBV19 and J is TRBJ2-2, with D unclear. The CDR3 length is 16 residues. V was shortened by 6 bases and J by 4 bases, with 18 bases between the two germline ends. Germline CDR1 is LNHDA and CDR2 is SQIVND (reference sequence). CDR3 DNA sequence: TGTGCCAGTAGGTTCCTGCCGGGTCGAGGCACCGGGGAGCTGTTTTTT. Translating gives CASRFLPGRGTGELFF.

The chain is built from TRBV4-3 and TRBJ1-1; D perhaps matches TRBD1 (5 bases). Looked up from germline, CDR1 is LGHNA and CDR2 is YSLEER. The CDR3 totals 16 residues. V lost 1 base and J 6 bases, leaving 18 bases between the germline ends. In nucleotides, the CDR3 is TGCGCCAGCAGCCAAGTAGGTAGGGGACGAGGTTCTGAAGCTTTCTTT. Amino acids: CASSQVGRGRGSEAFF.

The chain employs TRBV20-1 and TRBJ1-5; the match to TRBD1 covers 10 bases. The V and J ends lost 5 bases and 7 bases, in that order; junction bases with no gene match: 11. The CDR3 spans 15 residues. Per the germline V gene, CDR1 is DFQATT and CDR2 is SNEGSKA (reference sequence). CDR3 residues: CSASTGTGVGQPQHF. Here the CDR3 DNA reads TGCAGTGCTTCTACCGGGACAGGGGTAGGGCAGCCCCAGCATTTT.

There are a few counts of this clonotype. The chain combines TRBV6-2 or TRBV6-3 with TRBJ1-1; perhaps TRBD1 as D (5 bases). The CDR3 extends over 13 amino acids. Trimming took off 6 bases at V and 5 bases at J, with 13 bases between the two ends. The V gene's germline CDR1 is MNHEY and CDR2 SVGEGT. CDR3 in DNA: TGTGCCAGCAGCTTTCAGGGCATGACTGAAGCTTTCTTT. Its protein is CASSFQGMTEAFF.

Ten or more counts support this clonotype. The chain recombines TRBV5-6 with TRBJ1-1; D is ambiguous. With 5 bases removed from V and 8 bases from J, the gap between germline ends came to 13 bases. CDR1 is SGHDT, CDR2 YYEEEE, per germline. This CDR3 comprises 12 residues. CDR3 sequence reads: CASSFSSVEAFF. CDR3 sequence (DNA): TGTGCCAGCAGTTTTTCCTCAGTAGAAGCTTTCTTT.